This T cell receptor (beta chain) comes out of a study of blood T cell repertoires in COVID-19. Study-level background: T cells, B-cell-depleted T cells, or PBMCs supplied cDNA or gDNA.

As processed by the authors: Amplification of reference gene primers was used by the study to estimate nucleated cell counts. Repertoires were generated with immunoSEQ multiplex PCR, while TCRdb's copy carries only in-frame clones and drops some. Clonal size and the V and J genes are those of that table, whereas D and trimming came from the DNA. The table has roughly 81,000 clones, roughly 78% seen once. The CDR3 has 15 amino acids. The V gene end was trimmed by 4 bases and the J gene end by 2 bases; junction bases not matched to a gene: 6. The germline V gene encodes CDR1 MNHNS and CDR2 SASEGT. This TCR came from a man in his 60s with acute or convalescent COVID-19. The rearrangement joins TRBV6-1 to TRBJ2-5, with 8 nucleotides matching TRBD2. The specimen was peripheral blood. The CDR3 sequence: CASSGAGAGQETQYF. The CDR3 DNA is TGTGCCAGCAGTGGAGCGGGAGCAGGTCAAGAGACCCAGTACTTC.